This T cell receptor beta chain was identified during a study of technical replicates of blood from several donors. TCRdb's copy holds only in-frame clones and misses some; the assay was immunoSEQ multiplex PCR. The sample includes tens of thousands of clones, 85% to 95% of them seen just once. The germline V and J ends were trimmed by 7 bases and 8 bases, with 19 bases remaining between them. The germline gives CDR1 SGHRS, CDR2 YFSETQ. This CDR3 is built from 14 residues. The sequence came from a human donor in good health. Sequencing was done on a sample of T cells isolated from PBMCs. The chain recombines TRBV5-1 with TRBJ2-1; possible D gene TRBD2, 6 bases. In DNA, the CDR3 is TGCGCCAGCTCCGGGTCGGCGGGAAGGCATGAGCAGTTCTTC. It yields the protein CASSGSAGRHEQFF. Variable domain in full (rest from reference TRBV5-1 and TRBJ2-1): KAGVTQTPRYLIKTRGQQVTLSCSPISGHRSVSWYQQTPGQGLQFLFEYFSETQRNKGNFPGRFSGRQFSNSRSEMNVSTLELGDSALYLCASSGSAGRHEQFFGPGTRLTVL.